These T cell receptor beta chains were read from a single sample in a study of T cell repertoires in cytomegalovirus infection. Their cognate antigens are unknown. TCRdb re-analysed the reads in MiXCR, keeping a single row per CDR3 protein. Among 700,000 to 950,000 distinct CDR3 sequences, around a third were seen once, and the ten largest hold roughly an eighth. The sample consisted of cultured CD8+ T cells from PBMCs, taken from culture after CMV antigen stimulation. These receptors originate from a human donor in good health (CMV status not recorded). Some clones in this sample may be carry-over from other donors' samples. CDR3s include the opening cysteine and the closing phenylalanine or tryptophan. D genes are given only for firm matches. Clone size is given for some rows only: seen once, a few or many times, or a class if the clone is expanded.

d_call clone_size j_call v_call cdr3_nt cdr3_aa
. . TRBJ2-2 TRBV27 TGTGCCAGCAAGCCCTTCTGGGGGGCGCACGGGGAGCTGTTTTTT CASKPFWGAHGELFF
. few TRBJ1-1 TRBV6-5 TGTGCCAGCAGTGGCCGGGTCAAGATATCTGAAGCTTTCTTT CASSGRVKISEAFF
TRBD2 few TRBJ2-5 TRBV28 TGTGCCAGCAGTTCGGGACTAGCGGGGAGAGAGACCCAGTACTTC CASSSGLAGRETQYF
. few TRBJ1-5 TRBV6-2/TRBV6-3 TGTGCCAGCAGTACCACGCCTCTCCGGGGGGTACATCAGCCCCAGCATTTT CASSTTPLRGVHQPQHF
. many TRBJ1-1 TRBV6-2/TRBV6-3 TGTGCCAGCAGTTACTCTTTCGGGGGAAACACTGAAGCTTTCTTT CASSYSFGGNTEAFF
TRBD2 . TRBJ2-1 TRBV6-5 TGTGCCAGCAGTTACGCCCCTAGCGGGGCTACCTACAATGAGCAGTTCTTC CASSYAPSGATYNEQFF
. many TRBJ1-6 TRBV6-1 TGTGCCAGCAGTGCGCGGGATTATAATTCACCCCTCCACTTT CASSARDYNSPLHF
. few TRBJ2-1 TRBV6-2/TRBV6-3 TGTGCCAGCAGCTCCTCGGGGTACAGCTCCTACAATGAGCAGTTCTTC CASSSSGYSSYNEQFF
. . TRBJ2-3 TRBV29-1 TGCACCTACAGGGAAGGAACCACAGATACGCAGTATTTT CTYREGTTDTQYF
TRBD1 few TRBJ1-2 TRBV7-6 TGTGCCAGCAGCTTAAACCAGGGGGCGCTTGGCTATGGCTACACCTTC CASSLNQGALGYGYTF
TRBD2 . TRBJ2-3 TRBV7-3 TGTGCCAGCAGCTTAGGGGGGGAAAGTGCAGATACGCAGTATTTT CASSLGGESADTQYF
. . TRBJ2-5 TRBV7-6 TGTGCCAGCAGCTTATTTTCCCCGGACAGTCCCCAAGAGACCCAGTACTTC CASSLFSPDSPQETQYF
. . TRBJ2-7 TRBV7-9 TGTGCCAGCAGCCCCCGCGAGGGGCGGGACCCCTACGAGCAGTACTTC CASSPREGRDPYEQYF
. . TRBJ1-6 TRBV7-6 TGTGCCAGCAGCTTGGTCAACTATAATTCACCCCTCCACTTT CASSLVNYNSPLHF
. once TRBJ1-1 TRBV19 TGTGCCAGTGAGGTGAACACTGAAGCTTTCTTT CASEVNTEAFF
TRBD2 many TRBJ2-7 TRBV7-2 TGTGCCAGCAGCTTAATAGCGGGCCCCTCCTACGAGCAGTACTTC CASSLIAGPSYEQYF
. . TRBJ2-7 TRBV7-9 TGTGCCAGCAGCTCTGCGTCAGGGGCAAGTATCTACGAGCAGTACTTC CASSSASGASIYEQYF
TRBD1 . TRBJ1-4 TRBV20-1 TGCAGTGCTGTACGTCGGGACAGGGAAGCGATCGCTGAAAAACTGTTTTTT CSAVRRDREAIAEKLFF
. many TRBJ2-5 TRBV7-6 TGTGCCAGCAGCCTGGGCCGTCGAGAGACCCAGTACTTC CASSLGRRETQYF
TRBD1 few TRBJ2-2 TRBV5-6 TGTGCCAGCAGCCCCTCCCCACAGGGGTCCAACACCGGGGAGCTGTTTTTT CASSPSPQGSNTGELFF
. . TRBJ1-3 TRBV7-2 TGTGCCAGCAGCTTTAGGGAATGGGGTTCTGGAAACACCATATATTTT CASSFREWGSGNTIYF
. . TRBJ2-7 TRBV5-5 TGTGCCAGCAGCTTGGTAGGGACGAGCTCCTACGAGCAGTACTTC CASSLVGTSSYEQYF
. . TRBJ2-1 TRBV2 TGTGCCAGTCAGCTCGTCTCCTACAATGAGCAGTTCTTC CASQLVSYNEQFF
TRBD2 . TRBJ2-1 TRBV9 TGTGCCAGCAGCGGGCGGCGACTAGCGGGGGGGCAGAATGAGCAGTTCTTC CASSGRRLAGGQNEQFF
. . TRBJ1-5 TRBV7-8 TGTGCCAGCAGCTTCCACCCCCGGACTCGCGGGGAAGTTGACCAGCCCCAGCATTTT CASSFHPRTRGEVDQPQHF
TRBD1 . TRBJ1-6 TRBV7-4 TGTGCCAGCAGCTTAGGGTTGAGGGGACAGGGCTCGCCGGCCCTCCACTTT CASSLGLRGQGSPALHF
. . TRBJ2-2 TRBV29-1 TGCAGCGTCCTCTTCCAGGGAGGGAACACCGGGGAGCTGTTTTTT CSVLFQGGNTGELFF
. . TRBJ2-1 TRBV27 TGTGCCAGCGGACTTGTGTACAATGAGCAGTTCTTC CASGLVYNEQFF
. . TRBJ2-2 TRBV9 TGTGCCAGCAGCGTAGGATCTGCCGGGGAGCTGTTTTTT CASSVGSAGELFF
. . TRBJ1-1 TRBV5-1 TGCGCCAGCAGGAAAGGCAGCCCCACTGAAGCTTTCTTT CASRKGSPTEAFF
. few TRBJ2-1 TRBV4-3 TGCGCCAGCAGCCAAGATCGAAGGGGCGGCTCCTACAATGAGCAGTTCTTC CASSQDRRGGSYNEQFF
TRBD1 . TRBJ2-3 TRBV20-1 TGCAGTGCCAGAAGGACAGGGGAAGAGACAGATACGCAGTATTTT CSARRTGEETDTQYF
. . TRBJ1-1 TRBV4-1 TGCGCCAGCAGCCAAGTGGACGCGAACACTGAAGCTTTCTTT CASSQVDANTEAFF
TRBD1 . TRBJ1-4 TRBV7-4 TGTGCCTGCAGCCCTATACTACAGGGGCTGGAGGAAAAACTGTTTTTT CACSPILQGLEEKLFF
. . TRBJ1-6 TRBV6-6 TGTGCCAGCATCGACGACGGGGGGTCACCCCTCCACTTT CASIDDGGSPLHF
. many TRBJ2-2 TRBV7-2 TGTGCCAGCAGCTTATTAGTGATCCCGAACACCGGGGAGCTGTTTTTT CASSLLVIPNTGELFF
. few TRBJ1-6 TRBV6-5 TGTGCCAGCAGCTCCGGGCTTACGGCTGGGGCCCTCCACTTT CASSSGLTAGALHF
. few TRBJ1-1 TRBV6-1 TGTGCCAGCCACCCCTCAGGGGTAGTAGCTTTCTTT CASHPSGVVAFF